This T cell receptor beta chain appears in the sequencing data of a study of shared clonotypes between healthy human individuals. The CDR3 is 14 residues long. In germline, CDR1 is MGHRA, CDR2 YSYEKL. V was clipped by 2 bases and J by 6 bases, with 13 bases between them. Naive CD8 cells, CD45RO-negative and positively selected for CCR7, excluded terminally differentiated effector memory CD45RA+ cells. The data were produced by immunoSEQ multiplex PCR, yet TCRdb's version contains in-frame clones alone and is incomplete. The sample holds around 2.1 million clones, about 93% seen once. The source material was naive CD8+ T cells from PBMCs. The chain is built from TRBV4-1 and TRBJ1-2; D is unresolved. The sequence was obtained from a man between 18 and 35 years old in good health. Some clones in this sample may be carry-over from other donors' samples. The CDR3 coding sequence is TGCGCCAGCAGCCAACCCCGGGTCGATGATGGCTACACCTTC. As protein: CASSQPRVDDGYTF.